This record looks at one TCR beta chain sequence and its context. Its antigen is unknown. This CDR3 spans 18 amino acids. Trimming left V 0 bases short and J 3 bases short, with 20 bases between. Germline V gene sequence: CDR1 SGHRS, CDR2 YFSETQ. These data are taken from a study of cytomegalovirus exposure and HLA in healthy donors. The PCR used 60 Vbeta and 13 Jbeta primers. TCRdb's copy holds only in-frame clones and misses some; the assay was immunoSEQ multiplex PCR. The sample contains about 100,000 clones, approximately 70% of which appear only once. Study results and limitations: It was reported in a later analysis that an Asian-associated ancestry cluster showed fewer N-insertions than the 666-donor mean.

Sequenced: PBMCs. This clonotype was sampled from a man aged 35-49 years in good health and CMV-seropositive. The chain joins TRBV5-1 to TRBJ2-3; D may be TRBD2 (6 bases). CDR3 sequence: CASSLVGRGSERTDTQYF. The CDR3 DNA reads TGCGCCAGCAGCTTGGTAGGTCGGGGGTCTGAGCGGACAGATACGCAGTATTTT.